This T cell receptor beta chain was obtained from a study of spatial heterogeneity in lung cancer. The overall study: Tumor-region TCR transcript counts correlated strongly with a T cell module score from matched bulk RNA-seq.

Study-wide results and limits: The study found that expanded intratumoral alpha and beta TCR counts tracked tumor mutation counts. Of the expanded TCRs, ubiquitous and regional counts tracked the counts of ubiquitous and regional nonsynonymous mutations, respectively.

A unique molecular identifier was attached to every TCR cDNA molecule. TCRdb re-called the 5' RACE reads with MiXCR, one entry per CDR3 protein. The repertoire has 3,800 or so distinct CDR3 sequences, roughly 5.5% of them found once; the top ten carry 25% to 35%. The CDR3 sequence is 15 residues long. Per germline, CDR1 LGHDT and CDR2 YNNKEL (reference sequence). Losses at the gene ends were 4 bases for V and 0 bases for J; bases not matched to a gene: 2. Regarding time point: sample taken at primary tumor resection. Tumor, nontumor lung or frozen PBMC supplied whole RNA, sequenced without sorting. In this sample, this clonotype turned up a few times. Its antigen is currently unknown. This beta chain is off target for a library built for alpha chains, so its abundance means little.

Sequences were derived from lung tumor tissue, sampled at surgery. The clonotype originates from a female donor with early-stage non-small cell lung cancer. The chain links TRBV3-1 to TRBJ2-1; 8 bases are shared with TRBD1. The CDR3 loop is CASSRQGSSYNEQFF. CDR3 DNA: TGTGCCAGCAGCCGACAGGGGAGCTCCTACAATGAGCAGTTCTTC.